The clone carrying this T cell receptor beta chain was recorded at least ten times. Its matching antigen is unknown. The sample comes from a study of regulatory T cells in long-lasting Graves disease. Investigators prepared the TCR beta libraries by applying iRepertoire HTBI primers and Arm-PCR of CDR3 regions. Authors' processing steps: Identification of gene segments yielded approximately 62 TRBV and 14 TRBJ across samples. TCRdb processed the multiplex PCR reads anew with MiXCR; each CDR3 protein has one entry. What appears here as the V and J calls and clone size reflects TCRdb's work, not the paper's. The profile shows some 420,000 distinct CDR3 sequences, 20% to 25% of them singletons. Germline CDR1 is MNHEY and CDR2 is SVGAGI. The CDR3 runs 14 residues. The V end lost 0 bases, the J end lost 7 bases, and 9 bases lay between the germline ends. Broader study findings: Repertoires from persistent disease leaned toward TRBV28, TRBJ1-2 and TRBJ2-5. Accuracy may have suffered from the small sample size.

Specified time point: persistent/refractory GD, antithyroid drugs over 5 years with positive TRAb. Scientists built the TCR library using RNA that was extracted from PBMCs. The diagnosis of Graves' disease used American Thyroid Association guidelines. The sample in question was peripheral blood mononuclear cells (PBMCs), obtained when the disease was refractory, from a patient treated with antithyroid drugs. This clonotype originated in a female donor with Graves disease. This chain uses TRBV6-5 with TRBJ2-2, with D hard to call. CDR3 bases: TGTGCCAGCAGTTACTCCCGCTCGAACGGGGAGCTGTTTTTT. Protein product: CASSYSRSNGELFF.